This T cell receptor (beta chain) is drawn from a study of blood T cell repertoires in COVID-19. The CDR3 loop spans 13 amino acids. V was pared by 6 bases and J by 4 bases, with 12 bases between. The data were produced by immunoSEQ multiplex PCR, yet TCRdb's version contains in-frame clones alone and is incomplete. Here the sample spans 200,000 to 250,000 clones, more than 70% being singletons. The clonotype originates from a man aged 25-45 years with acute COVID-19. The V gene is TRBV12-3 or TRBV12-4, the J gene TRBJ1-1, with D possibly being TRBD1 (5 bases). The sequenced material came from PBMCs or T cells enriched from blood (not recorded which). As DNA, the CDR3 is TGTGCCAGCAGCCAAATGGGGGGCACTGAAGCTTTCTTT. Encoded protein: CASSQMGGTEAFF.